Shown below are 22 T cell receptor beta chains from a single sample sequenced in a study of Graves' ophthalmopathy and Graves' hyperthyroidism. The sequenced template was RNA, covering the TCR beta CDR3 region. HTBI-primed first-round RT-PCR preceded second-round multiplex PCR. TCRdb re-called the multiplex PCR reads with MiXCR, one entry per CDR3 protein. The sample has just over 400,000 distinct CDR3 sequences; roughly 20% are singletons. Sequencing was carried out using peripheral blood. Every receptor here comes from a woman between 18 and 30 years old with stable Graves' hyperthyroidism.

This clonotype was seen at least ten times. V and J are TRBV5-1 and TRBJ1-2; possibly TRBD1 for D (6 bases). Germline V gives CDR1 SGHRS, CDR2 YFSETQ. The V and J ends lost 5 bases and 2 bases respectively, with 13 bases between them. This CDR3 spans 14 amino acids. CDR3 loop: CASRPPTGNYGYTF. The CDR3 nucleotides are TGCGCCAGCAGACCCCCTACAGGGAACTATGGCTACACCTTC.

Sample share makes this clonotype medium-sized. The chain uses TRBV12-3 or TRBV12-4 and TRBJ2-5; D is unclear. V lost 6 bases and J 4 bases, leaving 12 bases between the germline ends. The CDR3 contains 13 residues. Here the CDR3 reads CASRELHGETQYF. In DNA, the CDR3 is TGTGCCAGCAGGGAACTCCACGGAGAGACCCAGTACTTC.

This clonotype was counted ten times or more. CDR3 residues: CASGPGQLNTEAFF. CDR3 coding DNA: TGTGCCAGTGGGCCGGGACAGTTGAACACTGAAGCTTTCTTT. This rearrangement joins TRBV19 to TRBJ1-1; 7 nucleotides match TRBD1. Trimming at V came to 8 bases and at J to 0 bases, leaving 6 bases not matched to a gene. CDR1 and CDR2 (germline): LNHDA, SQIVND (reference sequence). The CDR3 runs to 14 residues.

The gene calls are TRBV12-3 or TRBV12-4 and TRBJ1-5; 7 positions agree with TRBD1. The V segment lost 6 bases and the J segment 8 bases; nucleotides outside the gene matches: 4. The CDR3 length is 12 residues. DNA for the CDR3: TGTGCCAGCAGCCGTACAGGGGAGCCCCAGCATTTT. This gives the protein CASSRTGEPQHF.

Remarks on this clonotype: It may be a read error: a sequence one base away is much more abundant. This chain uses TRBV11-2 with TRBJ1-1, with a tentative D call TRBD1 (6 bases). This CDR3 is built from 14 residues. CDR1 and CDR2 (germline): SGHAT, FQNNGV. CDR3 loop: CASSSQGGGTEACF. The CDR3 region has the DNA TGTGCCAGCAGCTCACAGGGTGGGGGCACTGAAGCTTGCTTT.

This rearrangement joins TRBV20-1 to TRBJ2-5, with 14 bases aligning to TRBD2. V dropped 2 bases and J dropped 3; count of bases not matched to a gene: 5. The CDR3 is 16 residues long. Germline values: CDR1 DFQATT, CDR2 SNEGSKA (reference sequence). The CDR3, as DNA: TGCAGTGCTAGAAGACTAGCGGGGGGGCCTAAAGAGACCCAGTACTTC. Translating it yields CSARRLAGGPKETQYF.

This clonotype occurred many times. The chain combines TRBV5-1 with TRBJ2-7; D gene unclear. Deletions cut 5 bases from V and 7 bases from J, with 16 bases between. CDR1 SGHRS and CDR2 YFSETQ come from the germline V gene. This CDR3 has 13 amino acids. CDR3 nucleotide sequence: TGCGCCAGCAGAAATGGACGGGTAGAGGAGCAGTACTTC. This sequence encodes CASRNGRVEEQYF.

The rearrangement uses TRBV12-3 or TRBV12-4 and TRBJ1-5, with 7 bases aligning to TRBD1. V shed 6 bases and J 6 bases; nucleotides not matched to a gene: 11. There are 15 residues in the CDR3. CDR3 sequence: CASRDQGEHFQPQHF. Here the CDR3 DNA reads TGTGCCAGCAGGGACCAGGGGGAACATTTTCAGCCCCAGCATTTT.

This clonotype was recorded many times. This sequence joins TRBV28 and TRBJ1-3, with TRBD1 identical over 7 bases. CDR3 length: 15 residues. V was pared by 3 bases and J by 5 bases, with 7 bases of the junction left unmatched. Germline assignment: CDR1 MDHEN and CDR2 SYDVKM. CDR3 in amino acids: CASSFAGGLRNTIYF. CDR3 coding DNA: TGTGCCAGCAGTTTCGCAGGGGGTCTCCGAAACACCATATATTTT. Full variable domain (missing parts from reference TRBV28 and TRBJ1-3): DVKVTQSSRYLVKRTGEKVFLECVQDMDHENMFWYRQDPGLGLRLIYFSYDVKMKEKGDIPEGYSVSREKKERFSLILESASTNQTSMYLCASSFAGGLRNTIYFGEGSWLTVV.

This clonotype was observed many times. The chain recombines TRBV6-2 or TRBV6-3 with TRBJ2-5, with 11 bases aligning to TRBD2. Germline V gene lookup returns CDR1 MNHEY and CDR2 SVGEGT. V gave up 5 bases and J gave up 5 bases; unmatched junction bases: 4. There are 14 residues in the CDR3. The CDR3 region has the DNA TGTGCCAGCAGTCCGACTAGCGGGGTGGAGACCCAGTACTTC. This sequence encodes CASSPTSGVETQYF.

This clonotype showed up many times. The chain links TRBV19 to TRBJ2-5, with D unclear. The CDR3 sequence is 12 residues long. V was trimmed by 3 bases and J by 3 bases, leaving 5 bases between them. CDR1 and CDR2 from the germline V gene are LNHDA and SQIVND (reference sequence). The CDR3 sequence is CASSIPEETQYF. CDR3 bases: TGTGCCAGTAGTATCCCTGAAGAGACCCAGTACTTC.

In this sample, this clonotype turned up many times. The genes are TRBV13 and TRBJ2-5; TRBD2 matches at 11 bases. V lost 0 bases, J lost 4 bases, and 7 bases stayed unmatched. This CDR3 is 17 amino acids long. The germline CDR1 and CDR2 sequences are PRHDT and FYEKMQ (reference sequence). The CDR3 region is CASSLGTSGNIGETQYF. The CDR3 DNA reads TGTGCCAGCAGCTTAGGGACTAGCGGGAATATAGGAGAGACCCAGTACTTC.

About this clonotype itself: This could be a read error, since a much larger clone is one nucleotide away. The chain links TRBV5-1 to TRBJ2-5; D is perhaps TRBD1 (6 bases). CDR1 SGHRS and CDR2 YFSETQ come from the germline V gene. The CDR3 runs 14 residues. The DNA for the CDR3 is TGCGCCAGCAGCTTGGGACAGGTCCAAGAGACCCAGGACTTC. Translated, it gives CASSLGQVQETQDF.

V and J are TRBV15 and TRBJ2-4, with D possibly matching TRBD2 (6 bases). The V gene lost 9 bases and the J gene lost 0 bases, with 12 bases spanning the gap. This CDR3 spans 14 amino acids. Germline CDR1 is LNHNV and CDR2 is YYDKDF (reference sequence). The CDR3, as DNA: TGTGCCACGTCACTAGCATTAGCCAAAAACATTCAGTACTTC. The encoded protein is CATSLALAKNIQYF.

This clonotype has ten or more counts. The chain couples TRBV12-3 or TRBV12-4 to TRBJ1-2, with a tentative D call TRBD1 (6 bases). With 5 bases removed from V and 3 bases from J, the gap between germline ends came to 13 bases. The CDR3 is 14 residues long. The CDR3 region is CASSARGSYYGYTF. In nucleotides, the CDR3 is TGTGCCAGCAGTGCCAGGGGTAGTTACTATGGCTACACCTTC.

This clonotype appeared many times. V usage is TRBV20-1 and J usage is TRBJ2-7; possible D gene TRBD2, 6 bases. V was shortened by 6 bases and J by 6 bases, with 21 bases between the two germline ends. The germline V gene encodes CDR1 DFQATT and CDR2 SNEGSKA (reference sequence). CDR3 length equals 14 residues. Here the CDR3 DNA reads TGCAGTGCCGCGGGGCTAGCCGGTTACGGCGAGCAGTACTTC. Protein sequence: CSAAGLAGYGEQYF.

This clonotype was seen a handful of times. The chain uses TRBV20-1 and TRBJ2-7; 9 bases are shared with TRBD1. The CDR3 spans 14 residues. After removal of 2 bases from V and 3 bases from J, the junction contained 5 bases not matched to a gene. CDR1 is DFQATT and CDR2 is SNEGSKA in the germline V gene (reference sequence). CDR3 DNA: TGCAGTGCTAGAAGCCGGGACAGGGTCTACGAGCAGTACTTC. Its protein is CSARSRDRVYEQYF.

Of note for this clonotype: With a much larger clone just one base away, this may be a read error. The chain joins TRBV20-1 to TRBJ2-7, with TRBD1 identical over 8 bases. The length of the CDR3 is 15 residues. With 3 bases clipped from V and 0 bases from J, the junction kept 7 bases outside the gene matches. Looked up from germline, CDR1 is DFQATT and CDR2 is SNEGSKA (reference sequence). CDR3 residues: CSASYRGANSYEQYF. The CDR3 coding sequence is TGCAGTGCTAGCTACAGGGGGGCCAACTCCTACGAGCAGTACTTC.

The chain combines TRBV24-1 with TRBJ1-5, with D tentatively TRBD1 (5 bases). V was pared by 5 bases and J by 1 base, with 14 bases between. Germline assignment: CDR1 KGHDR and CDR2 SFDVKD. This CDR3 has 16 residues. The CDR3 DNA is TGTGCCACCAGTGGCGACAGTTTATTGAGCAATCAGCCCCAGCATTTT. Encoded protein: CATSGDSLLSNQPQHF.

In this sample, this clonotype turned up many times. For the CDR3, the DNA is TGTGCCTGGAGTGGCGGGGACCGCCCGAGCTCTGGGGCCAACGTCCTGACTTTC. It is translated as CAWSGGDRPSSGANVLTF. This chain connects TRBV30 to TRBJ2-6; a possible D gene is TRBD2 (6 bases). This CDR3 is 18 amino acids long. Trimming cost V 1 base and J 0 bases, with 16 bases left between them. Germline CDR1 is GTSNPN and CDR2 is SVGIG (reference sequence).

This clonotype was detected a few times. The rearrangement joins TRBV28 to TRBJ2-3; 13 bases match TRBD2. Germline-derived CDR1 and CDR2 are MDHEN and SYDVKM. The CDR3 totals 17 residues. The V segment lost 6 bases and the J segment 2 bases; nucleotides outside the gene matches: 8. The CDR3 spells CASSLGLAGSTTDTQYF. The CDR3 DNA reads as TGTGCCAGCAGCCTGGGACTAGCGGGAAGTACCACAGATACGCAGTATTTT.

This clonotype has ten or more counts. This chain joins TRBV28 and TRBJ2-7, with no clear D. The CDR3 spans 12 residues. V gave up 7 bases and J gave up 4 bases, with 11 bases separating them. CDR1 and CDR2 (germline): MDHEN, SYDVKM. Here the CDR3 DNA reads TGTGCCAGCAAAGCAGAGCCGTACGAGCAGTACTTC. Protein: CASKAEPYEQYF.